A single sample is the source of the 27 T cell receptor beta chains below, sequenced in a study of blood T cell repertoires in COVID-19. Data came from immunoSEQ multiplex PCR; TCRdb stores just in-frame clones and leaves some out. Of 250,000 or so clones in the sample, around 90% are singletons; the top ten hold 2.1%. The specimen sequenced was peripheral blood. Receptor source: a woman in her fifties or sixties with COVID-19, enrolled during active disease.

The gene calls are TRBV6-2 or TRBV6-3 and TRBJ1-2; possible D gene TRBD1, 5 bases. The CDR3 sequence is 14 residues long. V gave up 5 bases and J gave up 4 bases, with 14 bases separating them. The germline V gene has CDR1 MNHEY and CDR2 SVGEGT. CDR3 sequence (DNA): TGTGCCAGCAGTGTGGGGCAGCGGGGCTATGGCTACACCTTC. This translates into CASSVGQRGYGYTF.

The V call is TRBV19, the J call TRBJ1-5, with a tentative D call TRBD1 (6 bases). V was cut by 0 bases and J by 4 bases, with 13 bases left in between. The CDR3 runs to 16 residues. Germline V gene sequence: CDR1 LNHDA, CDR2 SQIVND (reference sequence). The CDR3: CASSIDGRQGNQPQHF. The DNA for the CDR3 is TGTGCCAGTAGTATAGATGGAAGGCAGGGGAATCAGCCCCAGCATTTT.

V usage is TRBV7-6 and J usage is TRBJ2-7, with D hard to call. The length of the CDR3 is 15 residues. In germline, CDR1 is SGHVS, CDR2 FNYEAQ. With 6 bases removed from V and 3 bases from J, the gap between germline ends came to 18 bases. The CDR3 nucleotides are TGTGCCAGCAGTCCAGAGGTCGGAATTGGCTACGAGCAGTACTTC. As protein: CASSPEVGIGYEQYF.

The J gene is TRBJ2-1, the V gene TRBV7-9; 12 nucleotides align to TRBD2. This CDR3 contains 16 residues. Germline-derived CDR1 and CDR2 are SEHNR and FQNEAQ (reference sequence). Unmatched junction bases numbered 7, after V lost 7 bases and J lost 3 bases. The CDR3, as DNA: TGTGCCAGCACTCCTCTAGCGGGGGGGCGCTACAATGAGCAGTTCTTC. As protein: CASTPLAGGRYNEQFF.

This clone was counted a few times. This rearrangement joins TRBV14 to TRBJ2-1, with 8 bases fitting TRBD1. This CDR3 region has 16 residues. V lost 4 bases, J lost 2 bases, and 7 bases stayed unmatched. From germline, CDR1 is SGHDN and CDR2 FVKESK. CDR3 coding DNA: TGTGCCAGCAGCCGGTCTGGACAGGGCCCCTACAATGAGCAGTTCTTC. Amino acids: CASSRSGQGPYNEQFF.

This clone came up once. This chain connects TRBV19 to TRBJ1-5; no definite D call. CDR1 is LNHDA, CDR2 SQIVND, per germline (reference sequence). The V gene lost 5 bases and the J gene lost 3 bases, with 17 bases spanning the gap. This CDR3 is 16 amino acids long. CDR3 in amino acids: CASSPPGSPFNQPQHF. In DNA, the CDR3 is TGTGCCAGTAGTCCCCCGGGGAGCCCTTTCAATCAGCCCCAGCATTTT. The variable domain in full, with the rest retrieved from reference TRBV19 and TRBJ1-5, is DGGITQSPKYLFRKEGQNVTLSCEQNLNHDAMYWYRQDPGQGLRLIYYSQIVNDFQKGDIAEGYSVSREKKESFPLTVTSAQKNPTAFYLCASSPPGSPFNQPQHFGDGTRLSIL.

This clone was seen a handful of times. This sequence joins TRBV9 and TRBJ1-5; no clear D. CDR1 SGDLS and CDR2 YYNGEE come from the germline V gene. V shed 3 bases and J shed 6 bases, with 13 bases lying between them. The CDR3 is 14 residues long. CDR3 bases: TGTGCCAGCAGCGCCCAAGATGAGAGTCAGCCCCAGCATTTT. It is translated as CASSAQDESQPQHF.

The CDR3 coding sequence is TGCAGCGTTGGGCGGGGAGTCCGGTTCAATGAGCAGTTCTTC. Protein: CSVGRGVRFNEQFF. The V call is TRBV29-1, the J call TRBJ2-1; possibly TRBD2 for D (6 bases). Trimming took 4 bases from V and 6 from J, leaving 16 bases between them. CDR1 is SQVTM, CDR2 ANQGSEA, per germline. The CDR3 extends over 14 amino acids.

A note on this clone: Its ends do not fully match the called genes, so a read error is possible. This chain uses TRBV7-7 with TRBJ2-5; 7 bases align to TRBD1. This CDR3 is 13 amino acids long. Germline CDR1 is SSHAT and CDR2 is FNYEAQ (reference sequence). The CDR3 loop is CASSLTDWDSKYF. In nucleotides, the CDR3 is TGTGCTAGCAGCTTAACCGACTGGGACAGCAAGTACTTC.

The V gene is TRBV21-1, the J gene TRBJ2-1; the table's D call of TRBD2 was not tested on the DNA. TRBV21-1 is listed as a pseudogene. This CDR3 is built from 14 residues. Here the CDR3 reads CASSKEEGDNEQFF. CDR3 nucleotide sequence: TGTGCCAGCAGCAAAGAGGAGGGAGACAATGAGCAGTTCTTC.

J is TRBJ2-1 and V is TRBV5-1, with 9 bases lining up with TRBD1. Germline-derived CDR1 and CDR2 are SGHRS and YFSETQ. This CDR3 is built from 15 residues. Unmatched junction bases numbered 4, after V lost 3 bases and J lost 3 bases. CDR3 DNA sequence: TGCGCCAGCAGCTCGGACAGGGGCAACTACAATGAGCAGTTCTTC. It yields the protein CASSSDRGNYNEQFF.

The V gene is TRBV5-8, the J gene TRBJ2-5, with TRBD2 matching over 7 bases. Germline V gene data show CDR1 as SGHTS and CDR2 as YDEGEE. V lost 4 bases, J lost 2 bases, and 8 bases stayed unmatched. This CDR3 spans 15 amino acids. The CDR3 DNA follows: TGTGCCAGCAGCCTCCATATGGGGGGGCAAGAGACCCAGTACTTC. It translates to CASSLHMGGQETQYF.

This clone showed up just a few times. The chain joins TRBV18 to TRBJ2-7; D ambiguous. Trimming stripped 3 bases from V and 0 bases from J, with 9 bases between. Germline V CDR1 and CDR2: KGHSH, LQKENI. This CDR3 has 14 amino acids. For the CDR3, the DNA is TGTGCCAGCTCACCCGAGATCCTCTCCTACGAGCAGTACTTC. Its protein is CASSPEILSYEQYF. The whole variable domain, filled in from reference TRBV18 and TRBJ2-7, reads NAGVMQNPRHLVRRRGQEARLRCSPMKGHSHVYWYRQLPEEGLKFMVYLQKENIIDESGMPKERFSAEFPKEGPSILRIQQVVRGDSAAYFCASSPEILSYEQYFGPGTRLTVT.

The genes are TRBV9 and TRBJ2-3; D is possibly TRBD2 (7 bases). The V and J ends lost 4 bases and 4 bases respectively, with 19 bases between them. The CDR3 is 16 amino acids. CDR1 and CDR2 (germline): SGDLS, YYNGEE. This CDR3 is CASSPRVGGRPDTQYF. DNA of the CDR3: TGTGCCAGCAGCCCCAGGGTCGGGGGGCGCCCAGATACGCAGTATTTT.

The chain has TRBV10-3 and TRBJ1-5, with a tentative D call TRBD1 (5 bases). This CDR3 contains 14 residues. V was trimmed by 10 bases and J by 0 bases, leaving 13 bases between them. Germline V gene data show CDR1 as ENHRY and CDR2 as SYGVKD. CDR3 bases: TGTGCCACTTGGGGGGGAAATAGCAATCAGCCCCAGCATTTT. Encoded protein: CATWGGNSNQPQHF.

V and J are TRBV29-1 and TRBJ1-4, with 7 bases that match TRBD1. V was clipped by 6 bases and J by 5 bases; unmatched bases: 6. The V gene's germline CDR1 is SQVTM and CDR2 ANQGSEA. The CDR3 sequence is 13 residues long. CDR3 bases: TGCAGCGTCCAGGGACAGCAAAATGAAAAACTGTTTTTT. This encodes CSVQGQQNEKLFF.

The CDR3 nucleotides are TGTGCCAGTCGACAGTTCTCTGGAAACACCATATATTTT. It translates to CASRQFSGNTIYF. This chain links TRBV19 with TRBJ1-3, with D perhaps TRBD1 (5 bases). V lost 8 bases and J lost 0, with 8 bases in between. This CDR3 region has 13 residues. Germline assignment: CDR1 LNHDA and CDR2 SQIVND (reference sequence).

V gene TRBV28 combines with J gene TRBJ2-1; 12 bases align to TRBD2. V lost 8 bases and J lost 10; bases outside the gene matches: 3. Germline assignment: CDR1 MDHEN and CDR2 SYDVKM. The CDR3 contains 12 residues. CDR3 DNA: TGTGCCAGCCTACTAGCGGGGGGCGAGCAGTTCTTC. Translation: CASLLAGGEQFF.

This chain uses TRBV21-1 with TRBJ1-5; the table's TRBD1 call for D was not verified on the DNA. TRBV21-1 is described as a pseudogene. CDR3 length equals 22 residues. CDR3 in DNA: TGTGCCAGCAGCAAAGAGAAGTGCGTCTCCGGGACAGATGTGAATAGCAATCAGCCCCAGCATTTT. Translation: CASSKEKCVSGTDVNSNQPQHF.

This sequence joins TRBV5-1 and TRBJ1-1; no clear D. The CDR3 sequence is 13 residues long. CDR1 SGHRS and CDR2 YFSETQ come from the germline V gene. Trimming removed 4 bases at V and 1 base at J, with 8 bases between. Written as DNA, the CDR3 is TGCGCCAGCAGCCGCGACACGAACACTGAAGCTTTCTTT. Its protein product is CASSRDTNTEAFF.

The rearrangement joins TRBV7-3 to TRBJ2-6, with TRBD1 matching over 8 bases. V trimming: 3 bases; J trimming: 9 bases; junction bases outside the gene matches: 4. The V gene's germline CDR1 is SGHTA and CDR2 FQGTGA. CDR3 length: 14 residues. This CDR3 is CASSFGQGGNVLTF. The DNA for the CDR3 is TGTGCCAGCAGCTTCGGACAGGGCGGCAACGTCCTGACTTTC.

This clone has only one observation. This chain uses TRBV9 with TRBJ2-5; 8 positions match TRBD2. The germline V gene encodes CDR1 SGDLS and CDR2 YYNGEE. V lost 3 bases, J lost 4 bases, and 8 bases stayed unmatched. This CDR3 region has 15 residues. This CDR3 is CASSAPLAGGETQYF. The DNA of the CDR3 is TGTGCCAGCAGCGCCCCCTTGGCGGGGGGAGAGACCCAGTACTTC.

The chain combines TRBV5-1 with TRBJ1-6, with 8 positions matching TRBD1. This CDR3 is 15 amino acids long. Germline trimming cut 4 bases from V and 9 bases from J; bases unmatched to any gene: 9. Germline values: CDR1 SGHRS, CDR2 YFSETQ. CDR3 residues: CASSAQGVSGSPLHF. Written as DNA, the CDR3 is TGCGCCAGCAGCGCACAGGGGGTTAGCGGTTCACCCCTCCACTTT.

This chain joins TRBV25-1 and TRBJ2-3; possible D gene TRBD2, 5 bases. Germline CDR1 reads MGHDK; CDR2 reads SYGVNS. Trimming took off 5 bases at V and 6 bases at J, with 9 bases between the two ends. This CDR3 comprises 12 residues. As DNA, the CDR3 is TGTGCCAGCAGTCTTTCGGGGGATACGCAGTATTTT. It encodes CASSLSGDTQYF.

Turning to this clone: The same CDR3 also results from other DNA sequences found in this sample. This chain connects TRBV9 to TRBJ2-2; D gene unclear. The germline CDR1 and CDR2 sequences are SGDLS and YYNGEE. This CDR3 contains 14 residues. Trimming took off 0 bases at V and 5 bases at J, with 8 bases between the two ends. CDR3 sequence (DNA): TGTGCCAGCAGCGTAGTGACAAGTACCGGGGAGCTGTTTTTT. It specifies CASSVVTSTGELFF.

This clone has only one observation. The chain uses TRBV9 and TRBJ2-3; the D is unclear. Per the germline V gene, CDR1 is SGDLS and CDR2 is YYNGEE. V lost 3 bases and J lost 7, with 15 bases in between. CDR3 length equals 14 residues. The CDR3 loop is CASSATSGSNTQYF. In DNA, the CDR3 is TGTGCCAGCAGCGCTACCTCGGGTTCAAATACGCAGTATTTT.

This chain joins TRBV19 and TRBJ1-1; D is ambiguous. Trimming cost V 1 base and J 0 bases, with 9 bases left between them. The germline CDR1 and CDR2 sequences are LNHDA and SQIVND (reference sequence). The CDR3 is 15 amino acids. The CDR3 sequence is CASSIGAGLNTEAFF. CDR3 DNA sequence: TGTGCCAGTAGTATAGGAGCAGGTTTGAACACTGAAGCTTTCTTT.